This entry is about one T cell receptor (beta chain). What it binds is not known. Clones were sequenced by immunoSEQ multiplex PCR, and TCRdb holds only the in-frame ones, with some missing. The sample holds approximately 100,000 clones, roughly nine tenths seen once. V dropped 4 bases and J dropped 5 bases, with 20 bases sitting between them. The CDR3 loop spans 16 amino acids. Germline V lookup: CDR1 LGHNA, CDR2 YSLEER. This specimen comes from a study of T cell responses to AZD1222 COVID-19 vaccine. General study findings and limits: The study sampled repertoires only after the peak T cell response. The breadth and depth of Spike-specific TCRs increased once two AZD1222 doses had been given.

The chain recombines TRBV4-3 with TRBJ1-1; D is possibly TRBD1 (5 bases). The sequences come from peripheral blood, collected 28 days after the second AZD1222 dose. This clonotype originated in an adult who received the AZD1222 COVID-19 vaccine. CDR3 DNA sequence: TGCGCCAGCAGCCCCGATGCGGGGCCAACGGGGACTGAAGCTTTCTTT. It specifies CASSPDAGPTGTEAFF.